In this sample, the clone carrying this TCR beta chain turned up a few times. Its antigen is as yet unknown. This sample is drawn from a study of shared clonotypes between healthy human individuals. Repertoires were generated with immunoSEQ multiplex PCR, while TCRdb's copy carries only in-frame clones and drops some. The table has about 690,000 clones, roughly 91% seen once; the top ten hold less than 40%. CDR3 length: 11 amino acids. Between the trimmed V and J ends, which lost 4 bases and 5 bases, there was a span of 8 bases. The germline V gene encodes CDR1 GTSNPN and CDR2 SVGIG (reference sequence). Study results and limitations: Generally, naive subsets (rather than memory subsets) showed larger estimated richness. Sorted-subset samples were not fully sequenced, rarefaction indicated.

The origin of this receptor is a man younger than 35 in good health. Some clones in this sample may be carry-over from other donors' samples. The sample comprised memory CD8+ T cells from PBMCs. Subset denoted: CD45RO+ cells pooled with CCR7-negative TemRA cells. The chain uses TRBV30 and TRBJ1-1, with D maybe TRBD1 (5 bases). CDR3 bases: TGTGCCTGGACAGGGTTTACTGAAGCTTTCTTT. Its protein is CAWTGFTEAFF.